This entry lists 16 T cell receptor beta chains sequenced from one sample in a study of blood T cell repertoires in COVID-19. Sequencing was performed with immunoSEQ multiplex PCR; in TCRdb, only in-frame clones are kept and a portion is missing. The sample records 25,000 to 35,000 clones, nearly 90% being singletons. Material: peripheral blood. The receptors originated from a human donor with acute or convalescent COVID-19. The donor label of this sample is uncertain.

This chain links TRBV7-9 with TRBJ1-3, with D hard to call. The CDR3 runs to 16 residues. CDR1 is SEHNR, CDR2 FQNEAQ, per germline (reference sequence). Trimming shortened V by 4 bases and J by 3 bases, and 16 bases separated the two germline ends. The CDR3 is CASSSWGGLRGNTIYF. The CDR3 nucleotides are TGTGCCAGCAGCTCCTGGGGAGGGTTGCGTGGAAACACCATATATTTT.

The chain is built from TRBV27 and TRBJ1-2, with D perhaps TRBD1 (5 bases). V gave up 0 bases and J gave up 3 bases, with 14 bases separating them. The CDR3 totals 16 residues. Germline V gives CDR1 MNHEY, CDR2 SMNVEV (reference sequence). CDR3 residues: CASSLSSRVDYYGYTF. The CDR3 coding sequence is TGTGCCAGCAGTTTATCGAGCAGGGTTGACTACTATGGCTACACCTTC.

The CDR3 bases are TGCAGCTCATCTGGCCCGTCGGGCTACACCTTC. This encodes CSSSGPSGYTF. The rearrangement joins TRBV29-1 to TRBJ1-2; D gene uncertain. CDR1 and CDR2 from the germline V gene are SQVTM and ANQGSEA. V was trimmed by 8 bases and J by 8 bases, leaving 15 bases between them. The CDR3 is 11 residues long. Looking up the rest from reference TRBV29-1 and TRBJ1-2 gives the full variable domain: SAVISQKPSRDICQRGTSLTIQCQVDSQVTMMFWYRQQPGQSLTLIATANQGSEATYESGFVIDKFPISRPNLTFSTLTVSNMSPEDSSIYLCSSSGPSGYTFGSGTRLTVV.

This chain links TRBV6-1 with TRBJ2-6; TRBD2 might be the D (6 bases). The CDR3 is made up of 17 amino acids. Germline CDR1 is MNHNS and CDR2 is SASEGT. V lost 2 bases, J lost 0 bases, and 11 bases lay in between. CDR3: CASSERGGSSGANVLTF. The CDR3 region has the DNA TGTGCCAGCAGTGAAAGAGGAGGGAGCTCTGGGGCCAACGTCCTGACTTTC.

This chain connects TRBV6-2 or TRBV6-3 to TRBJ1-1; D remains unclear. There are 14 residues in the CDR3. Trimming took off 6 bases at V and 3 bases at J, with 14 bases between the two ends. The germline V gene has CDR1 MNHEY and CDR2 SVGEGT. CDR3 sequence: CASSKYSRDTEAFF. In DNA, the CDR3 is TGTGCCAGCAGCAAATACTCGAGGGACACTGAAGCTTTCTTT.

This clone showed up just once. CDR3 in DNA: TGTGCCAGCAGCGTAGTGGCAAAGAACACTGAAGCTTTCTTT. As protein: CASSVVAKNTEAFF. The genes are TRBV9 and TRBJ1-1; D not resolved. CDR1 SGDLS and CDR2 YYNGEE come from the germline V gene. The CDR3 has 14 residues. V lost 0 bases to trimming and J lost 1 base, with 7 bases between them.

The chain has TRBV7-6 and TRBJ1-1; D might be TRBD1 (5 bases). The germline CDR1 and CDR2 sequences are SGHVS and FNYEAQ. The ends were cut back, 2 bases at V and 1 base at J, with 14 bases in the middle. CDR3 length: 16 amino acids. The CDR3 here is CASSLRSGSSNTEAFF. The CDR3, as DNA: TGTGCCAGCAGCTTACGTTCAGGGTCCTCGAACACTGAAGCTTTCTTT.

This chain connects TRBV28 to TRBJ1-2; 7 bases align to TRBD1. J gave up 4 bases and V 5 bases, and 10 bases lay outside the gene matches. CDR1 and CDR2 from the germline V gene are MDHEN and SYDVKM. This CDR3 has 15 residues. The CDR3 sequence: CASSLPMGQPYGYTF. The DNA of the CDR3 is TGTGCCAGCAGTCTGCCCATGGGACAGCCCTATGGCTACACCTTC.

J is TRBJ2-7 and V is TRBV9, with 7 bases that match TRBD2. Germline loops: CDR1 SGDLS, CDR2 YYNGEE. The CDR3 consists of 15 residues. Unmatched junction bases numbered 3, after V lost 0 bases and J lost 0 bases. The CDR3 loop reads CASSVAGGLSYEQYF. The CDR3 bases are TGTGCCAGCAGCGTAGCGGGAGGCCTCTCCTACGAGCAGTACTTC.

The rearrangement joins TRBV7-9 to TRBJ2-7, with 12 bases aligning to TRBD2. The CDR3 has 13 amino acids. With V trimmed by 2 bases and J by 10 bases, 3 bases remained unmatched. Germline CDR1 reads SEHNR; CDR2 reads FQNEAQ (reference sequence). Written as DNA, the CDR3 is TGTGCCAGCAGCTTAACTAGCGGGGGGCAACAGTACTTC. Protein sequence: CASSLTSGGQQYF.

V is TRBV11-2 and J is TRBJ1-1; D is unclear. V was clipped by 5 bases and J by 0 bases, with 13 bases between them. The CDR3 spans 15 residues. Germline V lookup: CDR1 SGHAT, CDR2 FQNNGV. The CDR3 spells CASSNMTRMNTEAFF. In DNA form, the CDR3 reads TGTGCCAGCAGCAACATGACAAGGATGAACACTGAAGCTTTCTTT. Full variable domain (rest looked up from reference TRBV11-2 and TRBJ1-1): EAGVAQSPRYKIIEKRQSVAFWCNPISGHATLYWYQQILGQGPKLLIQFQNNGVVDDSQLPKDRFSAERLKGVDSTLKIQPAKLEDSAVYLCASSNMTRMNTEAFFGQGTRLTVV.

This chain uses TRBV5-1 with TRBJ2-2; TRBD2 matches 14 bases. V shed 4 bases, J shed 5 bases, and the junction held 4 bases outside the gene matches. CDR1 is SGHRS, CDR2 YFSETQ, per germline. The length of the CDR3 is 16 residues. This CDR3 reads CASSKGLAGATGELFF. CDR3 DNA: TGCGCCAGCAGCAAGGGACTAGCGGGGGCGACCGGGGAGCTGTTTTTT.

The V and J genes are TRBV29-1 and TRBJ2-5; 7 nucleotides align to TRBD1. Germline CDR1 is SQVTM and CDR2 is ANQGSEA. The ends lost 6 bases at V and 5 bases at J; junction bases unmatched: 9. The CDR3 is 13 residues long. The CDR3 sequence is CSVRQGEVETQYF. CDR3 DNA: TGCAGCGTCCGACAGGGTGAAGTCGAGACCCAGTACTTC.

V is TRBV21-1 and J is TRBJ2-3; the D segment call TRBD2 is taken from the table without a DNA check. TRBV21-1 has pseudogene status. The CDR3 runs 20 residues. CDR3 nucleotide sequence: TGTGCCAGCAGCGGCTCTACTAGTAGATGTAACCAGCTTAGCACAGATACGCAGTATTTT. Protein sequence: CASSGSTSRCNQLSTDTQYF.

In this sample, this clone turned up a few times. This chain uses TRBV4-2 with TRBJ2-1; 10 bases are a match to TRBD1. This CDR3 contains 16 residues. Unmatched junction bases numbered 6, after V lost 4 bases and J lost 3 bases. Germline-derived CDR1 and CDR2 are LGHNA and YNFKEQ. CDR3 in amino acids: CASSRPGTGDYNEQFF. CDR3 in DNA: TGTGCCAGCAGCCGCCCCGGGACAGGGGACTACAATGAGCAGTTCTTC.

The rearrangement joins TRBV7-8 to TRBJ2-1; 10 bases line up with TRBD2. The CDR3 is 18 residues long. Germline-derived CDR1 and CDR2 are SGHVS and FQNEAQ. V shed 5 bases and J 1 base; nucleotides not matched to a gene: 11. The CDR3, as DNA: TGTGCCAGCAGCATGGCCGGCCAGCGGGGGGGTTCCTACAATGAGCAGTTCTTC. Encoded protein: CASSMAGQRGGSYNEQFF. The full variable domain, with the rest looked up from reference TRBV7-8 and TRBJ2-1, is GAGVSQSPRYKVAKRGQDVALRCDPISGHVSLFWYQQALGQGPEFLTYFQNEAQLDKSGLPSDRFFAERPEGSVSTLKIQRTQQEDSAVYLCASSMAGQRGGSYNEQFFGPGTRLTVL.